The clone carrying this TCR beta chain has just a few counts. The entry originates in a study of T cell repertoires in cytomegalovirus infection. The length of the CDR3 is 15 residues. The germline V and J ends were trimmed by 1 base and 2 bases, with 11 bases remaining between them. TCRdb reprocessed the reads via MiXCR and lists one record per CDR3 protein. The profile shows around 530,000 distinct CDR3 sequences, approximately 26% of them singletons. The chain has TRBV12-3 or TRBV12-4 and TRBJ2-5; perhaps TRBD1 as D (5 bases). This receptor was taken from a human donor in good health (CMV status not recorded). Some clones in this sample may be carry-over from other donors' samples. The sample taken for sequencing was PBMCs. The CDR3 region has the DNA TGTGCCAGCAGTTTAGAGGGGTCAGTACAAGAGACCCAGTACTTC. Residues: CASSLEGSVQETQYF.